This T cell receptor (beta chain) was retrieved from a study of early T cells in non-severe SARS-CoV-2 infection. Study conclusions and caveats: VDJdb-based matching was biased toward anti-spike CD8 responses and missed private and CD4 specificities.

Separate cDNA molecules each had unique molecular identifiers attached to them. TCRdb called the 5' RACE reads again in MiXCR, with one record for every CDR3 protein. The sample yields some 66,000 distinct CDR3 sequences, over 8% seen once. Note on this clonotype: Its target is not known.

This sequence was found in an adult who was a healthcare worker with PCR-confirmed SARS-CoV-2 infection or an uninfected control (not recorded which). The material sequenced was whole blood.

The CDR3 protein is CASSTWGAYEQYF. The CDR3 DNA reads TGTGCCAGCAGCACCTGGGGGGCCTACGAGCAGTACTTC. This chain connects TRBV12-3 or TRBV12-4 to TRBJ2-7, with D possibly TRBD2 on 6 matching bases. Trimming left V 6 bases short and J 2 bases short, with 11 bases between. The CDR3 has 13 amino acids.